This T cell receptor (beta chain) appears in the sequencing data of a study of shared clonotypes between healthy human individuals. Here immunoSEQ multiplex PCR was the method, and the copy in TCRdb shows in-frame clones only, minus some. The sample includes about 340,000 clones, 73% of them seen just once. This CDR3 is 17 amino acids long. Trimming left V 0 bases short and J 8 bases short, with 20 bases between. Sequencing used memory CD4+ T cells sorted from blood. Documented subset: CD45RA-negative fraction. The sequence was collected from a man between 25 and 39 years old in good health. This chain uses TRBV5-3 with TRBJ1-4; tentatively, D is TRBD1 (5 bases). TRBV5-3 is given ORF status, its function remaining uncertain. DNA of the CDR3: TGTGCCAGAAGCTTGGTCCCGAGGGGCGTCGGTGGGGAAAAACTGTTTTTT. Translated, it gives CARSLVPRGVGGEKLFF.